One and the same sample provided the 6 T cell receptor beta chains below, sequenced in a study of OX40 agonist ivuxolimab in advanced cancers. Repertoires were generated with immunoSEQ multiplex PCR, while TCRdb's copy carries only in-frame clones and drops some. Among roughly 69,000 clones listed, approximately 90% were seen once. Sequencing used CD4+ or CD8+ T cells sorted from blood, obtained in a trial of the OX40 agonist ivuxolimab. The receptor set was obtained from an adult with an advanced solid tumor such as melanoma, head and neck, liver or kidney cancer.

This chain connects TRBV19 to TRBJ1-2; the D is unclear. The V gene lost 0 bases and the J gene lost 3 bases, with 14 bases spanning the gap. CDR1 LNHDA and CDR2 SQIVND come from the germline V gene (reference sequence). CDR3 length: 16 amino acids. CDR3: CASSIDREGTHYGYTF. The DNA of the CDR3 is TGTGCCAGTAGTATAGATCGGGAAGGCACGCACTATGGCTACACCTTC.

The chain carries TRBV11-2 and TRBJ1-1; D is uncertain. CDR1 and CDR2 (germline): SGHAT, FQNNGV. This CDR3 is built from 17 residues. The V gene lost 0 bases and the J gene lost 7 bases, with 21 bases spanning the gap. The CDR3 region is CASSLDRGLLTWGEAFF. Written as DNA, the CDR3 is TGTGCCAGCAGCTTAGACCGGGGTCTTCTAACTTGGGGTGAAGCTTTCTTT.

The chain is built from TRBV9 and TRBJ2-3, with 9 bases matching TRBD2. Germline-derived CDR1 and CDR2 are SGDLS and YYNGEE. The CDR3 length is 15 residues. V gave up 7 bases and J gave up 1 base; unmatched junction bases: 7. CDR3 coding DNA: TGTGCCAGCTCTGACCCTAGCGGGGGCACAGATACGCAGTATTTT. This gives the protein CASSDPSGGTDTQYF.

The CDR3 sequence: CASSYEGGRNEQYF. The CDR3 DNA is TGTGCCAGCAGTTACGAAGGGGGCCGCAACGAGCAGTACTTC. V gene TRBV6-6 combines with J gene TRBJ2-7; 7 positions match TRBD1. The CDR3 runs to 14 residues. V dropped 2 bases and J dropped 5; count of bases not matched to a gene: 6. Germline V gene lookup returns CDR1 MNHNY and CDR2 SVGAGI (reference sequence).

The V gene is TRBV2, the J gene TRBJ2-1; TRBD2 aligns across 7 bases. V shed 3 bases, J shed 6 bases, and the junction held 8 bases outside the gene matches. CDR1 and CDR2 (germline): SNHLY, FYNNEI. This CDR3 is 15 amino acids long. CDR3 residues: CASSDLGGGGNEQFF. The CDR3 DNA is TGTGCCAGCAGTGATTTAGGCGGGGGAGGCAATGAGCAGTTCTTC. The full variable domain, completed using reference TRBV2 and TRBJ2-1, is EPEVTQTPSHQVTQMGQEVILRCVPISNHLYFYWYRQILGQKVEFLVSFYNNEISEKSEIFDDQFSVERPDGSNFTLKIRSTKLEDSAMYFCASSDLGGGGNEQFFGPGTRLTVL.

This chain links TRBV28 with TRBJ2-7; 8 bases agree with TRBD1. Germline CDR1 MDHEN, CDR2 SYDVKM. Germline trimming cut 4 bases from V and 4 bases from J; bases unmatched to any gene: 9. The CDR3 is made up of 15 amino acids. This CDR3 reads CASSSLGQAGYEQYF. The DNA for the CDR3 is TGTGCCAGCAGTTCATTGGGACAGGCTGGTTACGAGCAGTACTTC.